The 6 T cell receptor beta chains in this list originate from one sample, sequenced in a study of beta chain features in type 1 diabetes. Study results and limitations: In all four CD4+ subsets, TCRB CDR3 length was significantly, moderately reduced in type 1 diabetes.

These TCRs' antigens remain unknown. Isolated RNA was reverse transcribed in full, so expressed TCRB transcripts were sequenced. Profiled with immunoSEQ multiplex PCR; TCRdb holds only in-frame clones, not every one. The sample shows 200,000 to 250,000 clones, 15% to 20% of them seen only once. Input material: naive CD4+ T cells from blood. These receptors were collected from a man aged 25 to 40 with type 1 diabetes.

This clone was counted a few times. The chain couples TRBV9 to TRBJ2-6; 7 nucleotides align to TRBD2. The CDR3 is 17 amino acids. The junction had 3 bases not matched to a gene; V was cut back by 0 bases and J by 0 bases. The germline CDR1 and CDR2 sequences are SGDLS and YYNGEE. CDR3 in DNA: TGTGCCAGCAGCGTAGCTAGCGGCAGCTCTGGGGCCAACGTCCTGACTTTC. Protein sequence: CASSVASGSSGANVLTF.

This clone showed up just a few times. The chain is built from TRBV28 and TRBJ2-5; D not resolved. Germline V gives CDR1 MDHEN, CDR2 SYDVKM. The CDR3 totals 13 residues. With 2 bases removed from V and 1 base from J, the gap between germline ends came to 5 bases. The CDR3 coding sequence is TGTGCCAGCAGTTTAGGCAGCCAAGAGACCCAGTACTTC. Its protein product is CASSLGSQETQYF.

The CDR3 region is CASSPLTSGPDTDTQYF. The CDR3 coding sequence is TGCGCCAGCAGTCCGCTTACTAGCGGACCGGACACAGATACGCAGTATTTT. The rearrangement joins TRBV4-1 to TRBJ2-3; TRBD2 aligns across 8 bases. The ends lost 6 bases at V and 2 bases at J; junction bases unmatched: 13. CDR1 is MGHRA, CDR2 YSYEKL, per germline. This CDR3 has 17 residues.

The chain is built from TRBV4-1 and TRBJ2-5, with 9 bases matching TRBD2. This CDR3 comprises 17 residues. V gave up 4 bases and J gave up 4 bases; unmatched junction bases: 13. The germline gives CDR1 MGHRA, CDR2 YSYEKL. The CDR3 loop is CASSRPGQSRGGETQYF. In nucleotides, the CDR3 is TGCGCCAGCAGCCGGCCCGGACAGTCGCGGGGGGGAGAGACCCAGTACTTC.

This chain links TRBV5-4 with TRBJ2-5, with 16 bases identical to TRBD2. CDR1 and CDR2 (germline): SGHNT, YYREEE (reference sequence). This CDR3 spans 18 amino acids. J gave up 0 bases and V 4 bases, and 6 bases lay outside the gene matches. CDR3 region: CASSAGTSGRGNQETQYF. The CDR3 nucleotides are TGTGCCAGCAGCGCGGGGACTAGCGGGAGGGGAAACCAAGAGACCCAGTACTTC. Variable domain in full (rest from reference TRBV5-4 and TRBJ2-5): ETGVTQSPTHLIKTRGQQVTLRCSSQSGHNTVSWYQQALGQGPQFIFQYYREEENGRGNFPPRFSGLQFPNYSSELNVNALELDDSALYLCASSAGTSGRGNQETQYFGPGTRLLVL.

The chain joins TRBV5-1 to TRBJ2-1, with D tentatively TRBD1 (5 bases). The CDR3 loop spans 15 amino acids. V was cut by 4 bases and J by 0 bases, with 11 bases left in between. Germline V gene lookup returns CDR1 SGHRS and CDR2 YFSETQ. The CDR3 DNA sequence: TGCGCCAGCAGCCAAGACAGAAGCTCCTACAATGAGCAGTTCTTC. It yields the protein CASSQDRSSYNEQFF.